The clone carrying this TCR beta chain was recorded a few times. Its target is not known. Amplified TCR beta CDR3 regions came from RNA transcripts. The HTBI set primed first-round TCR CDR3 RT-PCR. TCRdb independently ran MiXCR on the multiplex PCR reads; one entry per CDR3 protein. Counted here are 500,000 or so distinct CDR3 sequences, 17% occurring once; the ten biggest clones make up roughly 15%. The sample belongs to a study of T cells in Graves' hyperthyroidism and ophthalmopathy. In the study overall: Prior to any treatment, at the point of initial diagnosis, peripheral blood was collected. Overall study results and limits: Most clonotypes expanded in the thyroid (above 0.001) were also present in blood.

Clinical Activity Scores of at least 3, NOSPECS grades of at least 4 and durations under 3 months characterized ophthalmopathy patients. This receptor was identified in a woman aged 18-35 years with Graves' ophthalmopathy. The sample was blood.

CDR3 sequence (DNA): TGTGCCAGCAGTAACGATTGGGGCAACGTCCTGACTTTC. As protein: CASSNDWGNVLTF. The gene calls are TRBV6-1 and TRBJ2-6; no definite D call. V shed 5 bases and J shed 9 bases, with 11 bases lying between them. CDR3 length: 13 residues. Germline V gene sequence: CDR1 MNHNS, CDR2 SASEGT.